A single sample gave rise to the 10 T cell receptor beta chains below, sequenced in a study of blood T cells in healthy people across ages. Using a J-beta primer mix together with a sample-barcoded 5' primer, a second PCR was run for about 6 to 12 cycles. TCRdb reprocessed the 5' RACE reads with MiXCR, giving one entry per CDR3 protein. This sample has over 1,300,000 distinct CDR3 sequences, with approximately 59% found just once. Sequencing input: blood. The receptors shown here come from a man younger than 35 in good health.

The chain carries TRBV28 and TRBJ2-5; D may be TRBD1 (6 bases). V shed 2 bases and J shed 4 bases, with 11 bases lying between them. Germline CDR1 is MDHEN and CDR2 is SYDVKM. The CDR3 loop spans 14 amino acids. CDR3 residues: CASSLHLTGETQYF. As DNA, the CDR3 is TGTGCCAGCAGTTTACATTTGACAGGAGAGACCCAGTACTTC. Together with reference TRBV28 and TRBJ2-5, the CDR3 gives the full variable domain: DVKVTQSSRYLVKRTGEKVFLECVQDMDHENMFWYRQDPGLGLRLIYFSYDVKMKEKGDIPEGYSVSREKKERFSLILESASTNQTSMYLCASSLHLTGETQYFGPGTRLLVL.

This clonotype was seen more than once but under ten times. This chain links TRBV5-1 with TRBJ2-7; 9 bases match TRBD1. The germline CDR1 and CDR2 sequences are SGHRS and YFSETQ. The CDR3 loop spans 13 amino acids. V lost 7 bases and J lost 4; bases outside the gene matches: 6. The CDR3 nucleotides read TGCGCCAGCGCCCCGGGACAGGGATACGAGCAGTACTTC. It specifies CASAPGQGYEQYF.

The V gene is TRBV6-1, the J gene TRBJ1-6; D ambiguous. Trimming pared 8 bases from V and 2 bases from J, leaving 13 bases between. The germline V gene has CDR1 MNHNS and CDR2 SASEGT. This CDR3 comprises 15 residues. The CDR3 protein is CASGEQQPYNSPLHF. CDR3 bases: TGTGCCAGCGGAGAACAGCAGCCCTATAATTCACCCCTCCACTTT.

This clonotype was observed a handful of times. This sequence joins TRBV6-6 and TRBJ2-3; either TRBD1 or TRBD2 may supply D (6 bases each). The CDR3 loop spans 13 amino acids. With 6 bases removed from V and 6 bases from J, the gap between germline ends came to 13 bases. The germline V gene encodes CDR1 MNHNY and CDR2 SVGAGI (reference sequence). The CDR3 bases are TGTGCCAGCAGGGACGGGGGCCCGGATACGCAGTATTTT. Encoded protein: CASRDGGPDTQYF.

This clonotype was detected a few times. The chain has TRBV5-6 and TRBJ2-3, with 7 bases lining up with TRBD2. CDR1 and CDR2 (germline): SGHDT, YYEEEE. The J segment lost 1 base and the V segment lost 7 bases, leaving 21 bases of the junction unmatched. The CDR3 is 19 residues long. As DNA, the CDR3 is TGTGCCAGCTCTTTGCCCGGTGACACTAGCGCAGATGGCACAGATACGCAGTATTTT. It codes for CASSLPGDTSADGTDTQYF.

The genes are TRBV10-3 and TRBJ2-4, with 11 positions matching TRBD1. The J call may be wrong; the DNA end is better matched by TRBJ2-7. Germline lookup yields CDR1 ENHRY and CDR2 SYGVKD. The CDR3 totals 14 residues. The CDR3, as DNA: TGTGCCACCGTGCTTGGGACAGGGGGATACGAGCAGTACTTC. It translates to CATVLGTGGYEQYF.

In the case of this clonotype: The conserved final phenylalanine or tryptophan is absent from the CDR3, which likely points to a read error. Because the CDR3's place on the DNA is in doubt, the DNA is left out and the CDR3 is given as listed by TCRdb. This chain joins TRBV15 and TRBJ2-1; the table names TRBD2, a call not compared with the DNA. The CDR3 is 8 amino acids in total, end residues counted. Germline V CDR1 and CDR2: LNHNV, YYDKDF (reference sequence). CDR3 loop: CATSRVAG.

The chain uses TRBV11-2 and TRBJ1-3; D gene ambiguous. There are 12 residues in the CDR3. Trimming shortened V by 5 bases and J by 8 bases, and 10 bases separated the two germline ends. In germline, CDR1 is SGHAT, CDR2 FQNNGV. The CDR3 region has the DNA TGTGCCAGCAGCCTGGGGTCGGACACCATATATTTT. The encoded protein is CASSLGSDTIYF.

The CDR3 is CSARAPERASYNEQFF. For the CDR3, the DNA is TGCAGTGCTAGAGCCCCCGAGAGGGCCTCCTACAATGAGCAGTTCTTC. The chain employs TRBV20-1 and TRBJ2-1, with D possibly being TRBD2 (5 bases). Trimming left V 1 base short and J 0 bases short, with 13 bases between. Germline loops: CDR1 DFQATT, CDR2 SNEGSKA (reference sequence). This CDR3 is built from 16 residues.

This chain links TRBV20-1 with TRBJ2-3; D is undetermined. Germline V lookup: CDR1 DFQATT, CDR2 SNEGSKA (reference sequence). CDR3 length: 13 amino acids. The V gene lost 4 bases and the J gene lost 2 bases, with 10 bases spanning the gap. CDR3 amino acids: CSAKAGFTDTQYF. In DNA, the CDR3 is TGCAGTGCTAAAGCCGGATTCACAGATACGCAGTATTTT.